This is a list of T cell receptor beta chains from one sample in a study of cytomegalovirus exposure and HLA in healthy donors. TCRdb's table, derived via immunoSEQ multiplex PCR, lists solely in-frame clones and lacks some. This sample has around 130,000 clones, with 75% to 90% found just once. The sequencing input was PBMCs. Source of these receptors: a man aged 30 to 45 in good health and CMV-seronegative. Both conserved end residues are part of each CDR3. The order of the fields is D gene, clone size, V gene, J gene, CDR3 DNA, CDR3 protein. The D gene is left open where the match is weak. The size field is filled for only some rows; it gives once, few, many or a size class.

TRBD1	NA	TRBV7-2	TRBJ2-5	TGTGCCAGCAGCTTACCGGAAGAGACAGGGACGATCCAAGAGACCCAGTACTTC	CASSLPEETGTIQETQYF
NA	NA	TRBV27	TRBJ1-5	TGTGCCAGCAGTTCCGGGCAGGGATGGCAGCCCCAGCATTTT	CASSSGQGWQPQHF
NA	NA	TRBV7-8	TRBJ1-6	TGTGCCAGCAGCTCCCTAGGCCAGGGGAGCGATAATTCACCCCTCCACTTT	CASSSLGQGSDNSPLHF
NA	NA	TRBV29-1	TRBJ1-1	TGCAGCGCCCTCCGACAGACCACTGAAGCTTTCTTT	CSALRQTTEAFF
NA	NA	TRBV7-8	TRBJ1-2	TGTGCCAGCAGCTTACTGGGCTCAGCTAACTATGGCTACACCTTC	CASSLLGSANYGYTF
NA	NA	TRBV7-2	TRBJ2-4	TGTGCCAGCAGCGGCGGCGGGGCCAAAAACATTCAGTACTTC	CASSGGGAKNIQYF
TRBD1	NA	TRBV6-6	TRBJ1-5	TGTGCCAGCAGTTACTCCGGGACAGGGGGGAATCAGCCCCAGCATTTT	CASSYSGTGGNQPQHF
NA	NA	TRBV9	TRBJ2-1	TGTGCCAGCAACCCATCGTCGGGTGGGTATGAGCAGTTCTTC	CASNPSSGGYEQFF
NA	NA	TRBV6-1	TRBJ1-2	TGTGCCAGCAGTGACCAGACAGGCTTACTCTGGTATGGCTACACCTTC	CASSDQTGLLWYGYTF
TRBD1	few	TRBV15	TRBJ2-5	TGTGCCACCAGCAGATCCGCAGGGGGCCAAGAGACCCAGTACTTC	CATSRSAGGQETQYF
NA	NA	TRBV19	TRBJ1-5	TGTGCCAGTAGTATGGTTAGCGGGTCCCAGCATTTT	CASSMVSGSQHF
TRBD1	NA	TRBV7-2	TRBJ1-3	TGTGCCAGCAGCTTAAGGGGACAGGGGAGTGGAAACACCATATATTTT	CASSLRGQGSGNTIYF
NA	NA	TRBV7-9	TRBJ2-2	TGTGCCAGCAGCTTCAGGGTCCCCGGGGAGCTGTTTTTT	CASSFRVPGELFF
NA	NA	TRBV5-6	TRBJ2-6	TGTGCCAGCAGCTTGAAGGCAGGGACTGGGGCCAACGGCCTGACTTTC	CASSLKAGTGANGLTF
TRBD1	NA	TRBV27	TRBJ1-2	TGTGCCAGCAGTCCAAGACAGGGGGCCTCCTGGGGATATGGCTACACCTTC	CASSPRQGASWGYGYTF
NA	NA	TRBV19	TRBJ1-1	TGTGCCAGTAGTAAGACTATGAACACTGAAGCTTTCTTT	CASSKTMNTEAFF
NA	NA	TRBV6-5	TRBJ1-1	TGTGCCAGCAGTTTTACAGGGAGGGGCACTGAAGCTTTCTTT	CASSFTGRGTEAFF
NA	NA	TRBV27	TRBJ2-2	TGTGCCAGCAGCTGGGCAGGGGAAGCCGGGGAGCTGTTTTTT	CASSWAGEAGELFF
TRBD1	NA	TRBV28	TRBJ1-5	TGTGCCAGCAGTTTAGACAGGGGAGGGCTTCAGCCCCAGCATTTT	CASSLDRGGLQPQHF
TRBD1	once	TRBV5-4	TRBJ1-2	TGTGCCAGCAGCCAGGGGGGGACAGGAAAGGGCTATGGCTACACCTTC	CASSQGGTGKGYGYTF
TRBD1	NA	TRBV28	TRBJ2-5	TGTGCCAGCAGTTTCCCGACAGGGTCGGGGCAAGAGACCCAGTACTTC	CASSFPTGSGQETQYF
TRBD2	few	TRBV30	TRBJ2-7	TGTGCCTTTGAAGATCCTAGCGGGGGGGCCAACGAGCAGTACTTC	CAFEDPSGGANEQYF
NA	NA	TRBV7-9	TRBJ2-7	TGTGCCAGCAGCCCCATAGGGGAAGTATGGGAGCAGTACTTC	CASSPIGEVWEQYF
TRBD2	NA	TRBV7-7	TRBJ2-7	TGTGCCAGCAGTTTTCCCCGGGGGAGGGAGGAATACGAGCAGTACTTC	CASSFPRGREEYEQYF
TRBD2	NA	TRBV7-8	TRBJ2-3	TGTGCCAGCAGCTTTTCGCGGGGGGGCACAGATACGCAGTATTTT	CASSFSRGGTDTQYF
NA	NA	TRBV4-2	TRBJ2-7	TGTGCCAGCAGCCCAACTAGCTCCCGCGAGCAGTACTTC	CASSPTSSREQYF
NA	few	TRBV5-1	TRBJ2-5	TGCGCCAGCAGCCGAGCACAAGAGACCCAGTACTTC	CASSRAQETQYF
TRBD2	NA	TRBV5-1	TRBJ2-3	TGCGCCAGCAGCTTTAGCGGGGGGGTAAGCACAGATACGCAGTATTTT	CASSFSGGVSTDTQYF
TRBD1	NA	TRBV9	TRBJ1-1	TGTGCCAGCAGCTCAGGACAGGCCGCTGAAGCTTTCTTT	CASSSGQAAEAFF
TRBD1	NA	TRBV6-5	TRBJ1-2	TGTGCCAGCAGCTTGGACAGGGGTCAACATGGCTACACCTTC	CASSLDRGQHGYTF